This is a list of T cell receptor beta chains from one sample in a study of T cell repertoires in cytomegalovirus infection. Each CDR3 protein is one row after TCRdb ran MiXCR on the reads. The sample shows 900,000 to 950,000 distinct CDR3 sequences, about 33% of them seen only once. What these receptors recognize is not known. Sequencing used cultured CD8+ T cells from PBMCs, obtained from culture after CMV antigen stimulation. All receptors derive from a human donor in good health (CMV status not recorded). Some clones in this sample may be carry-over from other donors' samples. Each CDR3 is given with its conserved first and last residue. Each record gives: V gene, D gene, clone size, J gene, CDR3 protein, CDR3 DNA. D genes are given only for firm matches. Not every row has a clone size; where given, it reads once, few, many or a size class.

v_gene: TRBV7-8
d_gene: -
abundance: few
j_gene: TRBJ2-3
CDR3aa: CASSTHRIYGTDTQYF
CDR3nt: TGTGCCAGCAGCACCCACAGGATTTACGGCACAGATACGCAGTATTTT

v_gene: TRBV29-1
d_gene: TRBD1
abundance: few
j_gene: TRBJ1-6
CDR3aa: CSVRAGGANSPLHF
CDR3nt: TGCAGCGTCCGGGCAGGGGGGGCCAATTCACCCCTCCACTTT

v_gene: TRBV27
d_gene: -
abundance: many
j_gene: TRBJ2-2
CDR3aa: CASSLQGNTGELFF
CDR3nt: TGTGCCAGCAGTTTACAGGGGAACACCGGGGAGCTGTTTTTT

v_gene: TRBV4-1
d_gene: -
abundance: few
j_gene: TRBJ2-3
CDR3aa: CASSQVRGGGTDTQYF
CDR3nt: TGCGCCAGCAGCCAAGTCCGAGGAGGGGGCACAGATACGCAGTATTTT

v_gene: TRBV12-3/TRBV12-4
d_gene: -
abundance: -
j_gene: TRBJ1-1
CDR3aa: CASSWDTWATEAFF
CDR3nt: TGTGCCAGCAGTTGGGACACCTGGGCCACTGAAGCTTTCTTT

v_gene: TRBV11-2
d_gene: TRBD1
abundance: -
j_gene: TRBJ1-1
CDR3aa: CASSGRGQSKAEAFF
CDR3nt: TGTGCCAGCAGCGGAAGGGGACAGTCAAAGGCTGAAGCTTTCTTT

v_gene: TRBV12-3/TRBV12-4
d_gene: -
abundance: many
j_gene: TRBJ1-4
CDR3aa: CASSGMTTNEKLFF
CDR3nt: TGTGCCAGCAGTGGCATGACAACTAATGAAAAACTGTTTTTT

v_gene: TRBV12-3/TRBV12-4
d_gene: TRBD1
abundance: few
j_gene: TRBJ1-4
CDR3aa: CASSSRGQMLFF
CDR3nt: TGTGCCAGCAGTTCTCGGGGACAGATGCTCTTTTTT

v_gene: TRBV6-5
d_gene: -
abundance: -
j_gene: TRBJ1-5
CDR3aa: CASSSFAGQPQHF
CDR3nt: TGTGCCAGCAGTTCATTCGCAGGTCAGCCCCAGCATTTT

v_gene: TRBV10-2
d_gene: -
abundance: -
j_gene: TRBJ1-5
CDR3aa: CASRSGTQPQHF
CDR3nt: TGCGCCAGCAGGTCAGGGACTCAGCCCCAGCATTTT

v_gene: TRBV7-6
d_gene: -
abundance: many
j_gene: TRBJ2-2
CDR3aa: CASSLATGSGGELFF
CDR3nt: TGTGCCAGCAGCTTAGCCACAGGGTCCGGCGGGGAGCTGTTTTTT

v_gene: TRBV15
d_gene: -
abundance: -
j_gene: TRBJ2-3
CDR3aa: CATRVAADTQYF
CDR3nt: TGTGCCACCCGGGTGGCCGCAGATACGCAGTATTTT

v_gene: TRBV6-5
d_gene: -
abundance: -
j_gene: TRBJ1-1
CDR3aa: CASSYYVGGTEAFF
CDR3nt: TGTGCCAGCAGTTATTACGTCGGGGGCACTGAAGCTTTCTTT

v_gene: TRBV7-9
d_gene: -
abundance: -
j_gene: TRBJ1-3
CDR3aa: CASSLATLSDSGNTIYF
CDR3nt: TGTGCCAGCAGCTTAGCAACGCTGTCAGACTCTGGAAACACCATATATTTT

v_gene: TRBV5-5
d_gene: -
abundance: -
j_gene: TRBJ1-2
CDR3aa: CASSLTWAAGEGYTF
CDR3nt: TGTGCCAGCAGCCTCACCTGGGCGGCCGGGGAGGGCTACACCTTC

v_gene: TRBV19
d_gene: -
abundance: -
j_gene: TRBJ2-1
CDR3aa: CASTPRGLAGYNEQFF
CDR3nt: TGTGCCAGTACCCCCAGGGGGCTAGCGGGGTACAATGAGCAGTTCTTC

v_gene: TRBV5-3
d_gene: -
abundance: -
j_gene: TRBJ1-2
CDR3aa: CASSFPKQGLYGYTF
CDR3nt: TGTGCCAGCAGCTTCCCCAAACAGGGACTCTATGGCTACACCTTC

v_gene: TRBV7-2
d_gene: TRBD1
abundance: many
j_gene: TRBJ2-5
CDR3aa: CASRLGQFQETQYF
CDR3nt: TGTGCCAGCAGGTTGGGACAGTTCCAAGAGACCCAGTACTTC

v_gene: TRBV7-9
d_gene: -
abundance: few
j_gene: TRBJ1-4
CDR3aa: CASSQSGVDEKLFF
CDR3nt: TGTGCCAGCAGCCAATCCGGGGTGGATGAAAAACTGTTTTTT

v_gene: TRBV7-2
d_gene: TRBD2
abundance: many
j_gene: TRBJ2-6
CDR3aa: CASSLLAGLSGANVLTF
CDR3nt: TGTGCCAGCAGTTTACTAGCGGGCCTCTCTGGGGCCAACGTCCTGACTTTC

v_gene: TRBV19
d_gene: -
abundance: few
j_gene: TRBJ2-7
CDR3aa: CASSPITGEGELGQYF
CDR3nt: TGTGCCAGTAGCCCGATAACAGGCGAAGGGGAGCTAGGGCAGTACTTC

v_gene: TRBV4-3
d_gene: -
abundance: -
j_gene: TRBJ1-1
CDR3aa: CASSRIGSDTEAFF
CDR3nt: TGCGCCAGCAGCCGAATCGGAAGTGACACTGAAGCTTTCTTT

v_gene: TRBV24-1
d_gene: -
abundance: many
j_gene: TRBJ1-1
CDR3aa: CATSDGTEAFF
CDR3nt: TGTGCCACCAGTGATGGAACTGAAGCTTTCTTT

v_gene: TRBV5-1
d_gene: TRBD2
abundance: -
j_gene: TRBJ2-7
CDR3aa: CASSFGLAGVEQYF
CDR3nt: TGCGCCAGCAGCTTCGGGCTAGCGGGTGTCGAGCAGTACTTC

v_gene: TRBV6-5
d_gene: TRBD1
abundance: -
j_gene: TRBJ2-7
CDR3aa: CASSYSPGTGEEQYF
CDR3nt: TGTGCCAGCAGTTACTCCCCCGGGACAGGAGAAGAGCAGTACTTC

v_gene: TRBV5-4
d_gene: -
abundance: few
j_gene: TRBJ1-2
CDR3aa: CASSFQGQLYGYTF
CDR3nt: TGTGCCAGCAGCTTTCAGGGTCAGCTTTACGGCTACACCTTC

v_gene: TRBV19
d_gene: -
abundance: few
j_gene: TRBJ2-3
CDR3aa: CASSRRRADTQYF
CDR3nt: TGTGCCAGTAGCCGACGGAGGGCAGATACGCAGTATTTT

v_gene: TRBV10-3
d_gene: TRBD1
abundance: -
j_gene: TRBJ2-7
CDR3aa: CAIKLGQAGEQYF
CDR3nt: TGTGCCATCAAATTAGGACAGGCTGGCGAGCAGTACTTC

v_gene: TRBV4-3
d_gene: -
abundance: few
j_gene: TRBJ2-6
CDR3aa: CASSSADGTGANVLTF
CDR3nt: TGCGCCAGCAGCTCCGCCGATGGAACTGGGGCCAACGTCCTGACTTTC

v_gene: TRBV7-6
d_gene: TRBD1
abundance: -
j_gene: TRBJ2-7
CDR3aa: CASSPTGPSGEQYF
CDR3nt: TGTGCCAGCAGCCCGACAGGGCCAAGCGGCGAGCAGTACTTC

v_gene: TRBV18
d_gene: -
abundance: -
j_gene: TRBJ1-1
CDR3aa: CASSPLVGGTWNTEAFF
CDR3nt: TGTGCCAGCTCACCACTGGTCGGGGGGACGTGGAACACTGAAGCTTTCTTT

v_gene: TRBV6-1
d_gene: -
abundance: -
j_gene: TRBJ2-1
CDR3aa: CASSPGNLNEQFF
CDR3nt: TGTGCCAGCAGTCCCGGGAATCTCAATGAGCAGTTCTTC

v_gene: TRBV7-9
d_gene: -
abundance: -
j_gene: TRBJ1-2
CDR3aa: CASSLEGDVNYGYTF
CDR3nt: TGTGCCAGCAGCTTAGAGGGGGATGTAAACTATGGCTACACCTTC

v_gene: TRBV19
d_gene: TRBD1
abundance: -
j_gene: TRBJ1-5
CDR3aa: CASSVLQGASNQPQHF
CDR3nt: TGTGCCAGTAGTGTACTACAGGGGGCTAGCAATCAGCCCCAGCATTTT

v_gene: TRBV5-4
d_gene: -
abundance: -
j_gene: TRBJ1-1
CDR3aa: CASSPGVLSNTEAFF
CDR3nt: TGTGCCAGCAGCCCCGGGGTCCTATCGAACACTGAAGCTTTCTTT